A single sample is the source of the 19 T cell receptor beta chains below, sequenced in a study of blood T cells in healthy people across ages. Using a J-beta primer mix together with a sample-barcoded 5' primer, a second PCR was run for about 6 to 11 cycles. One entry per CDR3 protein results from TCRdb running MiXCR on the 5' RACE reads. The data contain 1,800,000 or so distinct CDR3 sequences, around 40% of them singletons. Sequencing was carried out using blood. Source of these receptors: a human donor in good health.

The rearrangement joins TRBV20-1 to TRBJ1-2, with D hard to call. CDR1 is DFQATT and CDR2 is SNEGSKA in the germline V gene (reference sequence). V lost 1 base to trimming and J lost 2 bases, with 11 bases between them. The CDR3 is 14 amino acids. In DNA, the CDR3 is TGCAGTGCTAGAGTGGGCTGGGAAAACTATGGCTACACCTTC. Encoded protein: CSARVGWENYGYTF.

The J gene is TRBJ1-1, the V gene TRBV6-5; D not certain. Per the germline V gene, CDR1 is MNHEY and CDR2 is SVGAGI. The V gene lost 8 bases and the J gene lost 10 bases, with 17 bases spanning the gap. The CDR3 covers 12 residues. CDR3 DNA: TGTGCCAGCCATGGGCCCGAAGAGGGAGCTTTCTTT. This gives the protein CASHGPEEGAFF.

A note on this clonotype: Because it lacks the conserved phenylalanine or tryptophan at the end, this CDR3 is likely a read error. J is TRBJ2-6 and V is TRBV20-1; D remains unclear. V was pared by 6 bases and J by 4 bases, with 10 bases between. Germline lookup yields CDR1 DFQATT and CDR2 SNEGSKA (reference sequence). The CDR3 spans 13 residues. The CDR3 loop is CSARSVGANVLTC. CDR3 nucleotides: TGCAGTGCCAGGTCGGTAGGGGCCAACGTCCTGACTTGC.

The rearrangement uses TRBV28 and TRBJ2-4; 11 bases are shared with TRBD1. The assigned J gene may be wrong: the sequence end matches TRBJ2-7 better. Germline CDR1 reads MDHEN; CDR2 reads SYDVKM. This CDR3 is 15 amino acids long. DNA of the CDR3: TGTGCCAGCAGTTTAATTGGACAGGGGGCGAACGAGCAGTACTTC. Translated: CASSLIGQGANEQYF.

With respect to this clonotype: Being one base from a much bigger clone, this may be a read error. V is TRBV29-1 and J is TRBJ2-7, with no clear D. This CDR3 has 10 residues. Germline V gene data show CDR1 as SQVTM and CDR2 as ANQGSEA. The DNA for the CDR3 is TGCAGCGTTGGACAAAGCGAGCGGTACTTC. Translated, it gives CSVGQSERYF.

This chain joins TRBV28 and TRBJ1-5; no definite D call. Germline V CDR1 and CDR2: MDHEN, SYDVKM. Trimming took off 3 bases at V and 0 bases at J, with 12 bases between the two ends. This CDR3 is built from 16 residues. Here the CDR3 reads CASSFPHFYSNQPQHF. Written as DNA, the CDR3 is TGTGCCAGCAGTTTTCCCCACTTTTATAGCAATCAGCCCCAGCATTTT.

The chain links TRBV7-9 to TRBJ1-6, with a tentative D call TRBD1 (6 bases). CDR1 is SEHNR, CDR2 FQNEAQ, per germline (reference sequence). V lost 5 bases to trimming and J lost 4 bases, with 15 bases between them. The CDR3 sequence is 16 residues long. CDR3 loop: CASSVGQGLYNSPLHF. In DNA form, the CDR3 reads TGTGCCAGCAGCGTGGGGCAGGGGCTGTATAATTCACCCCTCCACTTT.

With respect to this clonotype: A junction end diverges from the germline sequence, so it may reflect a read error. The V gene is TRBV7-2, the J gene TRBJ2-4; 8 bases are shared with TRBD2. The J call may be mistaken, given a closer DNA end match to TRBJ2-7. CDR1 is SGHTA and CDR2 is FQGNSA in the germline V gene. The CDR3 spans 17 residues. DNA of the CDR3: TGTGTCAGCAGCCCGTATGTAGCGGGGAATTTTGCGTACGAGCAGTACTTC. Its translation is CVSSPYVAGNFAYEQYF.

In its sample, this clonotype was seen a few times. V is TRBV3-1 and J is TRBJ2-1, with D uncertain. V dropped 1 base and J dropped 8 bases, with 9 bases sitting between them. Germline-derived CDR1 and CDR2 are LGHDT and YNNKEL (reference sequence). This CDR3 is built from 13 residues. The CDR3 sequence is CASSQGRSYEQFF. The CDR3 coding sequence is TGTGCCAGCAGCCAAGGGCGGTCCTATGAGCAGTTCTTC.

V and J are TRBV20-1 and TRBJ1-1; TRBD1 might be the D (5 bases). The CDR3 sequence is 15 residues long. V lost 0 bases and J lost 3, with 14 bases in between. From germline, CDR1 is DFQATT and CDR2 SNEGSKA (reference sequence). The CDR3 sequence: CSARDRRRGDTEAFF. The CDR3 nucleotides are TGCAGTGCTAGAGATAGGAGGAGGGGAGACACTGAAGCTTTCTTT.

The chain couples TRBV24-1 to TRBJ2-5; 9 bases line up with TRBD1. The V segment lost 12 bases and the J segment 2 bases; nucleotides outside the gene matches: 24. Germline loops: CDR1 KGHDR, CDR2 SFDVKD. The CDR3 consists of 19 residues. The CDR3 reads CAAEELVPWTGDYQETQYF. The CDR3 DNA follows: TGTGCCGCCGAGGAACTCGTCCCCTGGACAGGGGATTATCAAGAGACCCAGTACTTC.

The rearrangement uses TRBV27 and TRBJ2-7; no clear D gene. This CDR3 has 14 amino acids. Germline V gene data show CDR1 as MNHEY and CDR2 as SMNVEV (reference sequence). The V end was cut by 4 bases, the J end by 3 bases, with 13 bases between. The CDR3 here is CASSSLPGGYEQYF. CDR3 in DNA: TGTGCCAGCAGTTCCCTTCCAGGCGGCTACGAGCAGTACTTC.

The CDR3 loop reads CASSRGTSGGGDTQYF. CDR3 nucleotide sequence: TGTGCCAGCAGTCGCGGGACTAGCGGGGGAGGGGATACGCAGTATTTT. The rearrangement links TRBV6-5 to TRBJ2-3, with 14 positions matching TRBD2. This CDR3 spans 16 amino acids. CDR1 is MNHEY and CDR2 is SVGAGI in the germline V gene. J was trimmed by 6 bases and V by 5 bases; bases with no gene match: 7.

The J gene is TRBJ1-2, the V gene TRBV4-1, with 7 nucleotides matching TRBD1. The CDR3 totals 15 residues. Germline V lookup: CDR1 MGHRA, CDR2 YSYEKL. J lost 0 bases, V lost 6 bases, and 7 bases had no gene match. In nucleotides, the CDR3 is TGCGCCAGCAGGCGGACAGGCGAAGCTAACTATGGCTACACCTTC. This translates into CASRRTGEANYGYTF.

V is TRBV4-1 and J is TRBJ2-7, with TRBD2 matching 13 bases. The V and J ends lost 5 bases and 5 bases, in that order; junction bases with no gene match: 3. Germline CDR1 is MGHRA and CDR2 is YSYEKL. CDR3 size: 14 residues. CDR3 sequence (DNA): TGCGCCAGCAGCATGACTAGCGGGGGGCACGAGCAGTACTTC. It specifies CASSMTSGGHEQYF.

The V call is TRBV30, the J call TRBJ2-1, with D hard to call. This CDR3 is built from 15 residues. Germline values: CDR1 GTSNPN, CDR2 SVGIG (reference sequence). Trimming stripped 0 bases from V and 2 bases from J, with 11 bases between. CDR3 amino acids: CAWSVFRSTYNEQFF. Written as DNA, the CDR3 is TGTGCCTGGAGTGTATTCAGATCTACCTACAATGAGCAGTTCTTC.

This clonotype was seen only once. V is TRBV4-1 and J is TRBJ1-1; D is unresolved. Deletions cut 0 bases from V and 4 bases from J, with 18 bases between. This CDR3 spans 17 amino acids. In germline, CDR1 is MGHRA, CDR2 YSYEKL. The CDR3 nucleotides are TGCGCCAGCAGCCAAGATCCGGCACAGCTAAGTGGCACTGAAGCTTTCTTT. The encoded protein is CASSQDPAQLSGTEAFF.

This clonotype was observed a handful of times. The chain recombines TRBV7-9 with TRBJ1-6; D is undetermined. The V gene lost 5 bases and the J gene lost 7 bases, with 15 bases spanning the gap. Germline V CDR1 and CDR2: SEHNR, FQNEAQ (reference sequence). The CDR3 totals 15 residues. CDR3 in DNA: TGTGCCAGCAGCCTATGGAGGGAGACGAATTCACCCCTCCACTTT. It codes for CASSLWRETNSPLHF.

V and J are TRBV20-1 and TRBJ2-1; 9 positions agree with TRBD2. This CDR3 region has 14 residues. CDR1 and CDR2 from the germline V gene are DFQATT and SNEGSKA (reference sequence). J was trimmed by 6 bases and V by 6 bases; bases with no gene match: 9. The CDR3 reads CSAPFAGGINEQFF. In DNA, the CDR3 is TGCAGTGCCCCGTTCGCGGGGGGGATCAATGAGCAGTTCTTC.